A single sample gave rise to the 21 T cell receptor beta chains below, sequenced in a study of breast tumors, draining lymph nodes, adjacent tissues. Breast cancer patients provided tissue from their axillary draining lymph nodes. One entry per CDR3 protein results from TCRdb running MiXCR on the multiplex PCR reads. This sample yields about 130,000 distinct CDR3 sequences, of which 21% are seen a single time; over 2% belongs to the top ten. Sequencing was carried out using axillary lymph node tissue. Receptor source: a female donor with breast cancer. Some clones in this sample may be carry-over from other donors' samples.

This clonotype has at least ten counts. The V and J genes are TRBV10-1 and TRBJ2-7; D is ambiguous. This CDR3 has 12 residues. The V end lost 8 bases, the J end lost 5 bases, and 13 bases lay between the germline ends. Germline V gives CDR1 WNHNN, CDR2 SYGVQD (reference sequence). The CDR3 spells CASSPNGDEQYF. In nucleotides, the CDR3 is TGCGCCAGCTCTCCCAACGGCGACGAGCAGTACTTC.

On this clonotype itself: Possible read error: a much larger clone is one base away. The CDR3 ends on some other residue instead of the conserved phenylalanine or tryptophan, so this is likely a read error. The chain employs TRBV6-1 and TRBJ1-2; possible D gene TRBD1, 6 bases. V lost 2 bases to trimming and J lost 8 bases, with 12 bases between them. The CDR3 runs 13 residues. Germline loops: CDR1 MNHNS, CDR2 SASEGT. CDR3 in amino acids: CASSERGVEGYTS. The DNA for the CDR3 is TGTGCCAGCAGTGAAAGGGGGGTTGAAGGCTACACCTCC.

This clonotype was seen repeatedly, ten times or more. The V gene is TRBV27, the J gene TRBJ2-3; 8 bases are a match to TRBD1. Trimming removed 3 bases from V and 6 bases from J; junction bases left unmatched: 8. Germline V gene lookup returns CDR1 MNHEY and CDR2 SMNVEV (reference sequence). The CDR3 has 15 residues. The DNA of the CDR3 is TGTGCCAGCAGTTTTGAGGCCAGGGGGCGTGATACGCAGTATTTT. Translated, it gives CASSFEARGRDTQYF.

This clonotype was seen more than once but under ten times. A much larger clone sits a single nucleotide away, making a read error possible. The CDR3 DNA is TGTGCCAGCAGCGCCGTAAGAGAGACCCAGTGCTTC. Amino acids: CASSAVRETQCF. The chain joins TRBV2 to TRBJ2-5; D is unclear. Germline CDR1 and CDR2: SNHLY and FYNNEI. This CDR3 comprises 12 residues.

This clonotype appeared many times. The CDR3, as DNA: TGTGCCAGCAGCAGTCAGGATCAGACCCCCTATGGCTACACCTTC. It yields the protein CASSSQDQTPYGYTF. V usage is TRBV6-6 and J usage is TRBJ1-2, with D hard to call. This CDR3 is 15 amino acids long. The V end was cut by 6 bases, the J end by 4 bases, with 18 bases between. Germline assignment: CDR1 MNHNY and CDR2 SVGAGI (reference sequence).

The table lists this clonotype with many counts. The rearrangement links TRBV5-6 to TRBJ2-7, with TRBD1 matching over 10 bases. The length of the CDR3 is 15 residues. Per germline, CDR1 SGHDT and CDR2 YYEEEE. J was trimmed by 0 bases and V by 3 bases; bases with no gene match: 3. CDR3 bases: TGTGCCAGCAGCTGGGACAGGGGATTCTCCTACGAGCAGTACTTC. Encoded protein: CASSWDRGFSYEQYF.

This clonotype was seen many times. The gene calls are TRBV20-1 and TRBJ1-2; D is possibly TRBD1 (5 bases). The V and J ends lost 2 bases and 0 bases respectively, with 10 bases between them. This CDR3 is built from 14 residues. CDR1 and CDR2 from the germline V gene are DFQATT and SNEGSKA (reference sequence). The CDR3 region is CSARFTGPNYGYTF. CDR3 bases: TGCAGTGCTAGATTTACAGGACCTAACTATGGCTACACCTTC.

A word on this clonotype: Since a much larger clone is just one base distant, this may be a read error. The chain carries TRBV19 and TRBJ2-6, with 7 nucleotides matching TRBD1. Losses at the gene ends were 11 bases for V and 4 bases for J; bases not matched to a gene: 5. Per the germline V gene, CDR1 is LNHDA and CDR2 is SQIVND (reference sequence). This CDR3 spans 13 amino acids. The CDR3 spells CACTGVGANVLTF. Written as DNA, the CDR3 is TGTGCCTGTACAGGGGTAGGGGCCAACGTCCTGACTTTC. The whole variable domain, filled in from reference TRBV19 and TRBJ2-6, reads DGGITQSPKYLFRKEGQNVTLSCEQNLNHDAMYWYRQDPGQGLRLIYYSQIVNDFQKGDIAEGYSVSREKKESFPLTVTSAQKNPTAFYLCACTGVGANVLTFGAGSRLTVL.

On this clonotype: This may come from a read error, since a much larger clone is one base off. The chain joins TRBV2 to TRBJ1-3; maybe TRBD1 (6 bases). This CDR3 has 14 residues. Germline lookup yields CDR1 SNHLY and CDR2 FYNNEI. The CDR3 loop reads CASNEIGRGNTIYF. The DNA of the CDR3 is TGTGCCAGCAATGAAATTGGCAGGGGCAACACCATATATTTT.

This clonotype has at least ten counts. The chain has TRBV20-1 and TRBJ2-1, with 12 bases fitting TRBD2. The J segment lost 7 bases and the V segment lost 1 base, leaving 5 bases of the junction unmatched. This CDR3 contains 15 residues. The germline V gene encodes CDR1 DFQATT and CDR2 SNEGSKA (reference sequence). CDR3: CSARVLAGGQNEQFF. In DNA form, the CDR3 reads TGCAGTGCTAGAGTTCTAGCGGGAGGGCAGAATGAGCAGTTCTTC.

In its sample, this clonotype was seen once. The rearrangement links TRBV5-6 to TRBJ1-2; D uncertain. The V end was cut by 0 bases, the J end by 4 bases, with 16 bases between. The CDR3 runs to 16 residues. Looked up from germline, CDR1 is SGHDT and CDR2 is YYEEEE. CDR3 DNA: TGTGCCAGCAGCTTGGGGGGAGTGTCAGCCTCCTATGGCTACACCTTC. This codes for CASSLGGVSASYGYTF.

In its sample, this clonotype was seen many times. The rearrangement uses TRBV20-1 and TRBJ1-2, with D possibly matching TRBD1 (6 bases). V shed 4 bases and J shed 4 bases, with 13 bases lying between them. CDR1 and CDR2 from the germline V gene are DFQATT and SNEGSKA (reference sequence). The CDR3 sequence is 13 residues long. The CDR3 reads CSANNREVYGYTF. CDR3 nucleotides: TGCAGTGCTAACAACAGGGAGGTCTATGGCTACACCTTC.

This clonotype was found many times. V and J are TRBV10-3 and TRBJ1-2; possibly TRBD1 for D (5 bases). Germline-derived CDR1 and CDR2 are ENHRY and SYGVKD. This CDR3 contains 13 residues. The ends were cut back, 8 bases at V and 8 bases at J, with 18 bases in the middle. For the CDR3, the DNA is TGTGCCATCGAGGAGGCAGGGACGAAGGGCTACACCTTC. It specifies CAIEEAGTKGYTF.

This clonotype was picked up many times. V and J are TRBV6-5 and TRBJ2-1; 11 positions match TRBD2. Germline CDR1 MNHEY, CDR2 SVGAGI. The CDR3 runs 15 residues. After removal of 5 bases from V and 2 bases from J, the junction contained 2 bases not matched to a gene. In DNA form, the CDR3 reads TGTGCCAGCAGTACTAGCGGGAGCGCCTACAATGAGCAGTTCTTC. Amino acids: CASSTSGSAYNEQFF.

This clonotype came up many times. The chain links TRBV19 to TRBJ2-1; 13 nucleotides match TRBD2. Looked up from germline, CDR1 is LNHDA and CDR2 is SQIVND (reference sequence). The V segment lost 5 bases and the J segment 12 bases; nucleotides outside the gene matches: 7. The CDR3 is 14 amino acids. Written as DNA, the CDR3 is TGTGCCAGTAGTGGGAGGACTAGCGGGAGCGGGCAGTTCTTC. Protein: CASSGRTSGSGQFF.

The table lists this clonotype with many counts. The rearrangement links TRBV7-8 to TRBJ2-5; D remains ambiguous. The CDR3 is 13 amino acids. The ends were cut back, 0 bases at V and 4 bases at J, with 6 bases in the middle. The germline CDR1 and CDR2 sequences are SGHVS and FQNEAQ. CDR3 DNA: TGTGCCAGCAGCTTAGCGATCAGAGAGACCCAGTACTTC. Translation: CASSLAIRETQYF.

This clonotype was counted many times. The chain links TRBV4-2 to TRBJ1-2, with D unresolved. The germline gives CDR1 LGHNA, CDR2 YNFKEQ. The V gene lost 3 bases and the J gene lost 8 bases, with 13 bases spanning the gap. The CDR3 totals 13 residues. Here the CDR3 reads CASSQALFSGYTF. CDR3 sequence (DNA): TGTGCCAGCAGCCAGGCCCTATTTAGCGGCTACACCTTC.

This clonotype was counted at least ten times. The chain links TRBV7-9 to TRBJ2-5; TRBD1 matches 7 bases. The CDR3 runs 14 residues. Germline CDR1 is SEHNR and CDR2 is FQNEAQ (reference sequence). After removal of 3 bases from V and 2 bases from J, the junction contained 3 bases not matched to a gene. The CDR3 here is CASSLTGRQETQYF. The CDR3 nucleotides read TGTGCCAGCAGCTTGACAGGGCGTCAAGAGACCCAGTACTTC.

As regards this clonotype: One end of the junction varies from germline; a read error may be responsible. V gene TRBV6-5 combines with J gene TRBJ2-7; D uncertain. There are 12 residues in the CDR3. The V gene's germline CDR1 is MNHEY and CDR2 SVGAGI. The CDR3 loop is CASSLGFSSHHF. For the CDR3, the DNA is TGTGCCAGCAGTTTAGGGTTCAGCAGCCATCACTTC.

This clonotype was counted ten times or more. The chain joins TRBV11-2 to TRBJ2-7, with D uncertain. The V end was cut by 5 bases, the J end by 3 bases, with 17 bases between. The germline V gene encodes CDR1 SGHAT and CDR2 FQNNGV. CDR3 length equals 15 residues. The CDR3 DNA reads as TGTGCCAGCAGCCTACCGCGGATGGGTGACTACGAGCAGTACTTC. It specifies CASSLPRMGDYEQYF.

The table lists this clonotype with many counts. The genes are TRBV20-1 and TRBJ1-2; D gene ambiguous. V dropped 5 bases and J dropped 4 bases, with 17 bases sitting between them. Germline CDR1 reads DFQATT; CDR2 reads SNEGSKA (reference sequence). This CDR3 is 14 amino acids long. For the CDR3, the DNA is TGCAGTGCTGGCCCTGGCAGCACGATCTATGGCTACACCTTC. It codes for CSAGPGSTIYGYTF.